This TCR beta chain came from a study of blood T cell repertoires in COVID-19. Study summary: COVID-19 samples collected from the United States, Italy and Spain covered acute and convalescent phases.

Those enrolled in Seattle joined during active infection and were followed longitudinally afterward. Concerning this clone: Distinct nucleotide sequences in the sample also encode this CDR3.

Authors' methods: Amplification from reference gene primers served as the basis for estimated nucleated cell counts. Libraries were prepared by immunoSEQ multiplex PCR; TCRdb keeps only in-frame clonotypes and omits some of them. V, J and clone size were drawn from that table, and D and trimming were deduced from the DNA. The sample carries about 300,000 clones, roughly 88% recorded once. Germline V gene sequence: CDR1 SNHLY, CDR2 FYNNEI. The CDR3 runs 13 residues. V was cut by 3 bases and J by 3 bases, with 7 bases left in between. The source is a woman between 25 and 40 years old with COVID-19, enrolled during active disease. Sequencing was done on a sample of peripheral blood. The chain has TRBV2 and TRBJ2-3; the D is unclear. This chain's CDR3 is CASSERLTDTQYF. CDR3 DNA: TGTGCCAGCAGTGAGAGGCTGACAGATACGCAGTATTTT.